The next 20 T cell receptor beta chains were all read from a single sample in a study of CD8+CD57+ T cells in acquired aplastic anemia. Template material for TCR beta VDJ and CDR3 profiling consisted of genomic DNA. TCRdb fed the reads into MiXCR, producing one record per CDR3 protein. This sample has roughly 200,000 distinct CDR3 sequences, with over 55% found just once. Specimen: sorted CD4+, CD8+, or CD8+CD57+ T cells (not recorded which) from PBMCs. The receptor source for this set is a human donor in good health.

The chain joins TRBV11-3 to TRBJ2-1; 7 bases agree with TRBD2. V was clipped by 1 base and J by 4 bases; unmatched bases: 13. Germline assignment: CDR1 SGHNT and CDR2 YENEEA. The CDR3 loop spans 18 amino acids. CDR3: CASSLVAGARGPYNEQFF. DNA for the CDR3: TGTGCCAGCAGCTTAGTTGCGGGAGCGAGAGGGCCTTACAATGAGCAGTTCTTC.

This chain joins TRBV20-1 and TRBJ2-1; 9 bases match TRBD2. Germline values: CDR1 DFQATT, CDR2 SNEGSKA (reference sequence). CDR3 size: 15 residues. J lost 3 bases, V lost 6 bases, and 9 bases had no gene match. The CDR3 sequence: CSAQRVLAGYNEQFF. CDR3 coding DNA: TGCAGTGCCCAGCGGGTACTAGCGGGCTACAATGAGCAGTTCTTC.

This clonotype was recorded at least ten times. The genes are TRBV7-9 and TRBJ2-5; D possibly corresponds to TRBD2 (5 bases). The length of the CDR3 is 13 residues. In germline, CDR1 is SEHNR, CDR2 FQNEAQ (reference sequence). V was pared by 5 bases and J by 3 bases, with 10 bases between. The CDR3 DNA reads as TGTGCCAGCAGCCCAACTAGGGAAGAGACCCAGTACTTC. Its protein is CASSPTREETQYF.

The chain combines TRBV2 with TRBJ1-3; no clear D. Germline CDR1 SNHLY, CDR2 FYNNEI. This CDR3 has 15 amino acids. V was clipped by 3 bases and J by 6 bases, with 15 bases between them. Here the CDR3 reads CASSDGSVLPNTIYF. The CDR3 DNA sequence: TGTGCCAGCAGTGATGGGAGCGTTTTGCCAAACACCATATATTTT.

The V gene is TRBV4-3, the J gene TRBJ2-3; perhaps TRBD2 as D (5 bases). CDR1 is LGHNA and CDR2 is YSLEER in the germline V gene. This CDR3 has 17 residues. V lost 0 bases, J lost 2 bases, and 15 bases lay in between. CDR3 protein: CASSQEMRLLATDTQYF. The CDR3 nucleotides read TGCGCCAGCAGCCAAGAAATGCGACTCCTAGCCACAGATACGCAGTATTTT.

The J gene is TRBJ1-3, the V gene TRBV4-1, with 7 bases fitting TRBD1. The junction had 0 bases not matched to a gene; V was cut back by 1 base and J by 3 bases. CDR1 and CDR2 (germline): MGHRA, YSYEKL. There are 14 residues in the CDR3. The CDR3 nucleotides are TGCGCCAGCAGCCAAGGGACAGGTGGAAACACCATATATTTT. Amino acids: CASSQGTGGNTIYF.

The CDR3 here is CATSDFSGIGYTF. The CDR3 DNA follows: TGTGCCACCAGTGATTTCTCGGGGATAGGCTACACCTTC. The rearrangement uses TRBV24-1 and TRBJ1-2; D remains ambiguous. There are 13 residues in the CDR3. V was shortened by 1 base and J by 8 bases, with 10 bases between the two germline ends. Germline V gene data show CDR1 as KGHDR and CDR2 as SFDVKD.

This clonotype was observed at least ten times. The rearrangement uses TRBV12-3 or TRBV12-4 and TRBJ1-1, with 8 bases identical to TRBD1. There are 14 residues in the CDR3. Losses at the gene ends were 3 bases for V and 10 bases for J; bases not matched to a gene: 10. The CDR3 DNA sequence: TGTGCCAGCAGTTTGATACGGGACAGGAGTGCAGCTTTCTTT. Protein: CASSLIRDRSAAFF.

The rearrangement uses TRBV7-9 and TRBJ2-7; 9 bases line up with TRBD1. The J segment lost 5 bases and the V segment lost 3 bases, leaving 5 bases of the junction unmatched. Germline V lookup: CDR1 SEHNR, CDR2 FQNEAQ (reference sequence). CDR3 size: 14 residues. CDR3 loop: CASSLGQGPHEQYF. The DNA of the CDR3 is TGTGCCAGCAGCTTGGGACAGGGTCCCCACGAGCAGTACTTC.

This clonotype was recorded at least ten times. V is TRBV5-4 and J is TRBJ2-5; TRBD2 matches 8 bases. The V gene's germline CDR1 is SGHNT and CDR2 YYREEE (reference sequence). The CDR3 consists of 16 residues. The V gene end was trimmed by 1 base and the J gene end by 7 bases; junction bases not matched to a gene: 12. This chain's CDR3 is CASSLRAGGPPGTQYF. DNA of the CDR3: TGTGCCAGCAGCTTGAGGGCGGGAGGCCCGCCAGGGACCCAGTACTTC.

This clonotype was observed a few times. The chain carries TRBV10-2 and TRBJ2-5; D uncertain. This CDR3 contains 12 residues. V dropped 2 bases and J dropped 5 bases, with 6 bases sitting between them. CDR1 and CDR2 from the germline V gene are WSHSY and SAAADI. CDR3 DNA: TGCGCCAGCAGTGAGACAGAGGAGACCCAGTACTTC. As protein: CASSETEETQYF.

V usage is TRBV5-5 and J usage is TRBJ2-7; D is perhaps TRBD2 (6 bases). The germline V and J ends were trimmed by 5 bases and 6 bases, with 18 bases remaining between them. Germline CDR1 SGHKS, CDR2 YYEKEE (reference sequence). The CDR3 contains 14 residues. This CDR3 reads CASSHREMGSEQYF. The CDR3 DNA is TGTGCCAGCAGTCACCGGGAGATGGGCAGCGAGCAGTACTTC.

The rearrangement uses TRBV24-1 and TRBJ2-3; D unresolved. The CDR3 is made up of 14 amino acids. The V end lost 3 bases, the J end lost 6 bases, and 12 bases lay between the germline ends. Germline-derived CDR1 and CDR2 are KGHDR and SFDVKD. In nucleotides, the CDR3 is TGTGCCACCAGTGATCGACTCAACCCGGATACGCAGTATTTT. Its protein product is CATSDRLNPDTQYF.

The gene calls are TRBV7-8 and TRBJ1-1; 7 nucleotides match TRBD1. CDR1 is SGHVS and CDR2 is FQNEAQ in the germline V gene. V lost 7 bases and J lost 1; bases outside the gene matches: 9. The CDR3 extends over 15 amino acids. The CDR3 here is CASTVGTDANTEAFF. In nucleotides, the CDR3 is TGTGCCAGCACCGTTGGGACAGATGCGAACACTGAAGCTTTCTTT.

The genes are TRBV7-8 and TRBJ2-2; no clear D. The CDR3 loop spans 11 amino acids. V lost 5 bases and J lost 8, with 6 bases in between. Germline CDR1 reads SGHVS; CDR2 reads FQNEAQ. CDR3 bases: TGTGCCAGCAGCCCAGAGGGGGAGCTGTTTTTT. Its protein is CASSPEGELFF.

This chain uses TRBV12-5 with TRBJ2-2; D not resolved. Germline CDR1 is LGHNT and CDR2 is FRNRAP. CDR3 size: 13 residues. CDR3 in DNA: TGTGCCAGCAGTGGTAACCTGATCGGGGAGCTGTTTTTT. It specifies CASSGNLIGELFF.

This chain connects TRBV12-3 or TRBV12-4 to TRBJ2-7; 7 nucleotides line up with TRBD1. V shed 3 bases and J 4 bases; nucleotides not matched to a gene: 3. The CDR3 is made up of 13 amino acids. CDR3 in amino acids: CASSFEDRYEQYF. For the CDR3, the DNA is TGTGCCAGCAGTTTCGAGGACAGGTACGAGCAGTACTTC.

This clonotype was seen repeatedly, ten times or more. The V gene is TRBV15, the J gene TRBJ2-3; 7 positions agree with TRBD1. CDR3 size: 16 residues. V shed 0 bases and J 1 base; nucleotides not matched to a gene: 4. Germline CDR1 reads LNHNV; CDR2 reads YYDKDF (reference sequence). The chain's CDR3 is CATSRDDREGTDTQYF. The DNA for the CDR3 is TGTGCCACCAGCAGAGACGACAGGGAAGGCACAGATACGCAGTATTTT.

Turning to this clonotype: The junction departs from germline at one end; a sequencing error may be responsible. The rearrangement uses TRBV30 and TRBJ2-1; 13 nucleotides align to TRBD2. The CDR3 consists of 15 residues. Germline lookup yields CDR1 GTSNPN and CDR2 SVGIG (reference sequence). As DNA, the CDR3 is TGTGCCTGGAGCCACGGGACTAGCGGGAACAATGAGCAGCTCTTC. It codes for CAWSHGTSGNNEQLF.

The rearrangement joins TRBV9 to TRBJ2-7, with D perhaps matching TRBD1 (6 bases). Germline lookup yields CDR1 SGDLS and CDR2 YYNGEE. Deletions cut 4 bases from V and 5 bases from J, with 22 bases between. The length of the CDR3 is 16 residues. The DNA of the CDR3 is TGTGCCAGCAGCTCAGAGGGGGACCCGGCTCTCGACGAGCAGTACTTC. As protein: CASSSEGDPALDEQYF.